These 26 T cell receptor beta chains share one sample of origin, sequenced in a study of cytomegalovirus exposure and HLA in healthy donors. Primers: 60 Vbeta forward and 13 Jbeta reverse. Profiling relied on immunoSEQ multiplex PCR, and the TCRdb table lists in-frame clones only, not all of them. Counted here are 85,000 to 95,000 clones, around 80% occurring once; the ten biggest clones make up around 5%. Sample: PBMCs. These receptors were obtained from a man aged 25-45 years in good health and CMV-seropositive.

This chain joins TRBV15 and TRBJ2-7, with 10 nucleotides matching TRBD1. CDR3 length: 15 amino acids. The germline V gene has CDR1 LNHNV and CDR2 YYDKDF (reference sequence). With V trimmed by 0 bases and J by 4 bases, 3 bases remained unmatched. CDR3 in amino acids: CATSRDADRGYEQYF. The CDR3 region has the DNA TGTGCCACCAGCAGAGATGCGGACAGGGGGTACGAGCAGTACTTC.

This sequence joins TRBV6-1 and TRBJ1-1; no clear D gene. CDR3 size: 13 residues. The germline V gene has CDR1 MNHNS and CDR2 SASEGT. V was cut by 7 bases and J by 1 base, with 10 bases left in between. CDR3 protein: CASIERGNTEAFF. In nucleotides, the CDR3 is TGTGCCAGCATCGAACGGGGGAACACTGAAGCTTTCTTT.

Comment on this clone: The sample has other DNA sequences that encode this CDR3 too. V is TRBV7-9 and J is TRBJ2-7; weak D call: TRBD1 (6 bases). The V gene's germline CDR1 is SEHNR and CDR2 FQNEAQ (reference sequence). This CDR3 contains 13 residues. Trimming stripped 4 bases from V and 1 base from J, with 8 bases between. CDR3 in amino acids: CASSSGQSYEQYV. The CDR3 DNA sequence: TGTGCCAGCAGCTCCGGACAGTCCTACGAGCAGTACGTC.

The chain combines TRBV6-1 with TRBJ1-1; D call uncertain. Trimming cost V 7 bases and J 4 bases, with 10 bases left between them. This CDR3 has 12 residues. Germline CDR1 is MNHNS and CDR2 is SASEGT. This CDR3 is CASTRRFTEAFF. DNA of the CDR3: TGTGCCAGCACTCGGCGGTTCACTGAAGCTTTCTTT.

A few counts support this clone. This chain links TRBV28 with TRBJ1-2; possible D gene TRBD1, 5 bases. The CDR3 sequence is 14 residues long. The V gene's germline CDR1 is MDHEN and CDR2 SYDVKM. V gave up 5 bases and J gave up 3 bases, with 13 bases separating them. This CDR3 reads CASSPLGGDYGYTF. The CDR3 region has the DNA TGTGCCAGCAGTCCTTTGGGGGGGGACTATGGCTACACCTTC.

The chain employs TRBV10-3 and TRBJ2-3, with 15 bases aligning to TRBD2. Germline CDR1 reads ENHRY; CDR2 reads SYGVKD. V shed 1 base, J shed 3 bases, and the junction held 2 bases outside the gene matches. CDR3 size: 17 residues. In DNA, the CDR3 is TGTGCCATCAGTGAGTGGACTAGCGGGAGGGGAACAGATACGCAGTATTTT. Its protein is CAISEWTSGRGTDTQYF.

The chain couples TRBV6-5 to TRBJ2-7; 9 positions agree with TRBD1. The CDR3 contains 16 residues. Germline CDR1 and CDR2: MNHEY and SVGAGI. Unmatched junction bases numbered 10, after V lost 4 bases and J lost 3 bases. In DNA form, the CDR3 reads TGTGCCAGCAGTTCCCAACGGGGGACAGGGATCTACGAGCAGTACTTC. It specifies CASSSQRGTGIYEQYF.

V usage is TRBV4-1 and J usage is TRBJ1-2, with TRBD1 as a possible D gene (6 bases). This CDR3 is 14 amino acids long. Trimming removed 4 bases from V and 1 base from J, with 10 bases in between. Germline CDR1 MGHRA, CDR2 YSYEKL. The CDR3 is CASSPSRGNYGYTF. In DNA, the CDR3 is TGCGCCAGCAGCCCCTCCAGGGGTAACTATGGCTACACCTTC.

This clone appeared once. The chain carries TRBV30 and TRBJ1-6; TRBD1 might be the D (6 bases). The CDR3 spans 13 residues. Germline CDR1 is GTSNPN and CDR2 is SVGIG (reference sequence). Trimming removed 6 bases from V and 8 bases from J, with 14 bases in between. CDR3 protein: CACQGGFYSPLHF. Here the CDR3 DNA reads TGTGCCTGCCAAGGGGGATTCTATTCACCCCTCCACTTT.

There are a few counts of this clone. CDR3 sequence (DNA): TGCGCCAGCACCCAGGGGACTGAAGCTTTCTTT. This encodes CASTQGTEAFF. The gene calls are TRBV5-1 and TRBJ1-1; TRBD1 is a possible D gene (6 bases). The CDR3 covers 11 residues. Germline V lookup: CDR1 SGHRS, CDR2 YFSETQ. Trimming shortened V by 6 bases and J by 5 bases, and 8 bases separated the two germline ends.

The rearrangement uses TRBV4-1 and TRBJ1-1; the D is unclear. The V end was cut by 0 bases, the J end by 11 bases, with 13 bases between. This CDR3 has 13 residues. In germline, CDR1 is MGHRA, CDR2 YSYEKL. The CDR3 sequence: CASSQDERVWAFF. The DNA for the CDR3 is TGCGCCAGCAGCCAAGATGAACGGGTGTGGGCTTTCTTT.

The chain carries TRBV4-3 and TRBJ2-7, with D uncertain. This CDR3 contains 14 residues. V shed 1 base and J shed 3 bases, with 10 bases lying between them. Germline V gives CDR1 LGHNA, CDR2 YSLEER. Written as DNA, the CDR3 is TGCGCCAGCAGCCAAGGAGCACAGTTCTACGAGCAGTACTTC. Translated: CASSQGAQFYEQYF.

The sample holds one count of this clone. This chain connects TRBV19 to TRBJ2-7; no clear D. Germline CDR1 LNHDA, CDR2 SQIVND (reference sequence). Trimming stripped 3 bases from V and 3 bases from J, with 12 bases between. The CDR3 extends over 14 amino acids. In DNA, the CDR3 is TGTGCCAGTAGTATCGGTACGAGACACTACGAGCAGTACTTC. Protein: CASSIGTRHYEQYF.

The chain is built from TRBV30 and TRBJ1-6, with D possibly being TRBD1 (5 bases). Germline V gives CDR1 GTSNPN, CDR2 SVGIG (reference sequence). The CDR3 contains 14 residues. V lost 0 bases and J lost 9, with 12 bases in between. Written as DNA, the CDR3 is TGTGCCTGGAGTGTGGGGGGTAGCGGTTCACCCCTCCACTTT. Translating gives CAWSVGGSGSPLHF.

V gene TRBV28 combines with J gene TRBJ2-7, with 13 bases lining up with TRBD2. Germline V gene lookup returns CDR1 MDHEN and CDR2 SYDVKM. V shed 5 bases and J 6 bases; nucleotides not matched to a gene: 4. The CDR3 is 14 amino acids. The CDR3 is CASSPGLAGFEQYF. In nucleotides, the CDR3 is TGTGCCAGCAGTCCGGGACTAGCGGGATTCGAGCAGTACTTC.

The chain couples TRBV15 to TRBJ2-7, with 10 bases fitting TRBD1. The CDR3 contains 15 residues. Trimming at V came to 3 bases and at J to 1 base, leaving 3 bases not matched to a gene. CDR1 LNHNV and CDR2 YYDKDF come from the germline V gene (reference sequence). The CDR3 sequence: CATSRAGQGSYEQYF. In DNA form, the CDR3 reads TGTGCCACCAGCAGGGCGGGACAGGGGTCCTACGAGCAGTACTTC.

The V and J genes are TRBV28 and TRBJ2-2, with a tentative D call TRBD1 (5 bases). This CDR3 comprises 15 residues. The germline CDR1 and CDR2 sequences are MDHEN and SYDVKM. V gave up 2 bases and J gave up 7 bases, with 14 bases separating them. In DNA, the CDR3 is TGTGCCAGCAGTTTAAGGGGTTCACGTGGCGGGGAGCTGTTTTTT. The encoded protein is CASSLRGSRGGELFF.

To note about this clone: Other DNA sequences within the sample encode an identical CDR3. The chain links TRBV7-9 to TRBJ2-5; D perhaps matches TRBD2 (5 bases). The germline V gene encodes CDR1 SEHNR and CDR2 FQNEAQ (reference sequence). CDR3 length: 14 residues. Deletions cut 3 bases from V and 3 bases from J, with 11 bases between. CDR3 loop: CASSLALGKETQYF. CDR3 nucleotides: TGTGCCAGCAGCTTGGCGCTCGGGAAAGAGACCCAGTACTTC.

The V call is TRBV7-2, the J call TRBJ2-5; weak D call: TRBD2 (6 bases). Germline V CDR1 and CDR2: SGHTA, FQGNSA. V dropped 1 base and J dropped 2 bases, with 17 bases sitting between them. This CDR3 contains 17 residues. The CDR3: CASSLGSPTSFQETQYF. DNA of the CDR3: TGTGCCAGCAGCTTAGGTTCCCCTACTAGCTTTCAAGAGACCCAGTACTTC.

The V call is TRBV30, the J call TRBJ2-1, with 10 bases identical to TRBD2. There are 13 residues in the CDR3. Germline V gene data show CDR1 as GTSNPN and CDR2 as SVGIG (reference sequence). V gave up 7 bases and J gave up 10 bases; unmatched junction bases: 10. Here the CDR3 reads CAFSSGRMREQFF. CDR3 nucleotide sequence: TGTGCCTTTTCTAGCGGGAGAATGAGGGAGCAGTTCTTC.

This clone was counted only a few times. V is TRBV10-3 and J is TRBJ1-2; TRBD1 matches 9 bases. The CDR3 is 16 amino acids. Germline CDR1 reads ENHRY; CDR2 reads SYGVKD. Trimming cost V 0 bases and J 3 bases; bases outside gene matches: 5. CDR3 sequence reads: CAISESPDRGDYGYTF. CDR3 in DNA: TGTGCCATCAGTGAGTCCCCGGACAGGGGTGACTATGGCTACACCTTC.

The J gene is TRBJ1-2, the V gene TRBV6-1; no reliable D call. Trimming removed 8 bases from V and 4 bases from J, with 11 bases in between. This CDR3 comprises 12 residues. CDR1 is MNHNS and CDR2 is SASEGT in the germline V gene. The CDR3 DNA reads TGTGCCAGCGTTCAGGCCTTCTATGGCTACACCTTC. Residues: CASVQAFYGYTF.

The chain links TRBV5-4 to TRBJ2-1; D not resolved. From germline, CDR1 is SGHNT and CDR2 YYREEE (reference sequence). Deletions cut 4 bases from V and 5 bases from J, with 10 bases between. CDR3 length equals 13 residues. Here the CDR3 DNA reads TGTGCCAGCAGCGCCAACTTGGACAATGAGCAGTTCTTC. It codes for CASSANLDNEQFF.

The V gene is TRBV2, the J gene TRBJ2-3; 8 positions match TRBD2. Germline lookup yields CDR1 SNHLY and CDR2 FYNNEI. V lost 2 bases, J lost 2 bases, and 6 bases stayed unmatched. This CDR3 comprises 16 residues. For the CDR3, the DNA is TGTGCCAGCAGTGAAATTGCGGGGGGACTCACAGATACGCAGTATTTT. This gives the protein CASSEIAGGLTDTQYF. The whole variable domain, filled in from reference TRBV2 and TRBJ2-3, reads EPEVTQTPSHQVTQMGQEVILRCVPISNHLYFYWYRQILGQKVEFLVSFYNNEISEKSEIFDDQFSVERPDGSNFTLKIRSTKLEDSAMYFCASSEIAGGLTDTQYFGPGTRLTVL.

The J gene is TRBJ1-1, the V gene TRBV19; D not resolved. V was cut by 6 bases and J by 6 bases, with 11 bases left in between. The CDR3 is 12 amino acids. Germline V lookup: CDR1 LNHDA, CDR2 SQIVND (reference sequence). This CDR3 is CASRGRLPEAFF. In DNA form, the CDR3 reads TGTGCCAGTAGGGGCAGGCTCCCTGAAGCTTTCTTT.

The CDR3 loop is CASRLTGTNTEAFF. The CDR3 nucleotides read TGTGCCAGCAGATTAACAGGGACAAACACTGAAGCTTTCTTT. The chain uses TRBV27 and TRBJ1-1; TRBD1 is a possible D gene (6 bases). Germline V gene lookup returns CDR1 MNHEY and CDR2 SMNVEV (reference sequence). The CDR3 extends over 14 amino acids. V dropped 6 bases and J dropped 2 bases, with 13 bases sitting between them.